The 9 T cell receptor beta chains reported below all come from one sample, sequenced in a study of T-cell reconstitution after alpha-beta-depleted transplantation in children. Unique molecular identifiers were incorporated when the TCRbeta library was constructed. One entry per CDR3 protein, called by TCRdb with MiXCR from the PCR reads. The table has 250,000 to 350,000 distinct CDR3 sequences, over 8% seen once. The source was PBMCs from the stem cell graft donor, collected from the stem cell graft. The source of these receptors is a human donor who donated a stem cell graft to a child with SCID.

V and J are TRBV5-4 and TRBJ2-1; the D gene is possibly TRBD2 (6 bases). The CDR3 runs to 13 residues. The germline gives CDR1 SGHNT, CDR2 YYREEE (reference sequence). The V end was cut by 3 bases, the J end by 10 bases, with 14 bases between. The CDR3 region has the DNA TGTGCCAGCAGCTCGGTGGAGGGTTTGGAGCAGTTCTTC. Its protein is CASSSVEGLEQFF.

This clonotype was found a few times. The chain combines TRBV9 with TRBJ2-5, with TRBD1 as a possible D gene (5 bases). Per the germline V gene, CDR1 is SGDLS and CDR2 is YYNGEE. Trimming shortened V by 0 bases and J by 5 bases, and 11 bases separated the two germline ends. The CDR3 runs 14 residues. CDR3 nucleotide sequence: TGTGCCAGCAGCGTAGAAGGGGTCAGGGAGACCCAGTACTTC. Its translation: CASSVEGVRETQYF.

The CDR3 DNA is TGTGCCAGCAGTCCCCTTGTGACTAGCGGGGGGACACCACTAAATGAGCAGTTCTTC. The encoded protein is CASSPLVTSGGTPLNEQFF. The rearrangement joins TRBV28 to TRBJ2-1, with 13 bases matching TRBD2. The length of the CDR3 is 19 residues. V lost 5 bases, J lost 7 bases, and 17 bases stayed unmatched. Germline lookup yields CDR1 MDHEN and CDR2 SYDVKM. Combining the CDR3 with reference TRBV28 and TRBJ2-1 gives the whole variable domain DVKVTQSSRYLVKRTGEKVFLECVQDMDHENMFWYRQDPGLGLRLIYFSYDVKMKEKGDIPEGYSVSREKKERFSLILESASTNQTSMYLCASSPLVTSGGTPLNEQFFGPGTRLTVL.

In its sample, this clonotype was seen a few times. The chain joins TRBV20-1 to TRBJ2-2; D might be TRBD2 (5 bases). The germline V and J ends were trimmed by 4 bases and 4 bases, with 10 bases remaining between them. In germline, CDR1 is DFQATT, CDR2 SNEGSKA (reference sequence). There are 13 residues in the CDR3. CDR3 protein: CSATGVVTGELFF. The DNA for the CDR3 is TGCAGTGCTACCGGGGTCGTCACCGGGGAGCTGTTTTTT.

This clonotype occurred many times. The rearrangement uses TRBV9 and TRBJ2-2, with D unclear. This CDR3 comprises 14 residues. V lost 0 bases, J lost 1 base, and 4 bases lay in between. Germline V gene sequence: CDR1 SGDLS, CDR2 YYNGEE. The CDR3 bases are TGTGCCAGCAGCGTAGACGGGAACACCGGGGAGCTGTTTTTT. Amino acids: CASSVDGNTGELFF.

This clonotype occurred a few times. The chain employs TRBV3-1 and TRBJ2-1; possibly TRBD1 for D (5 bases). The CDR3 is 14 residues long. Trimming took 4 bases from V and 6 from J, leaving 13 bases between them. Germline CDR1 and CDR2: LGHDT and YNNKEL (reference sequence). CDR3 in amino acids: CASSPRNRRNEQFF. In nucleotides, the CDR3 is TGTGCCAGCAGCCCACGGAACAGGCGCAATGAGCAGTTCTTC.

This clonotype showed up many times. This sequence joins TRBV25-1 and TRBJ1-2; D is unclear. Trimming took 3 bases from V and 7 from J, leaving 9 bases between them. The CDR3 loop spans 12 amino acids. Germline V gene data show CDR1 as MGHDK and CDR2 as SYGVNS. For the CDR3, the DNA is TGTGCCAGCAGTGACTTGTGGATTGGCTACACCTTC. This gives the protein CASSDLWIGYTF.

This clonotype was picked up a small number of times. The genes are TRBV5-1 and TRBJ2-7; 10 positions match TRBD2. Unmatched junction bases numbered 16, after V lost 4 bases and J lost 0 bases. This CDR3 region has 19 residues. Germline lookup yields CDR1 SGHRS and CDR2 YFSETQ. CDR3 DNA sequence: TGCGCCAGCAGCGGACAAGACAGGGCTAGCGGGAGAGCCTCCTACGAGCAGTACTTC. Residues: CASSGQDRASGRASYEQYF.

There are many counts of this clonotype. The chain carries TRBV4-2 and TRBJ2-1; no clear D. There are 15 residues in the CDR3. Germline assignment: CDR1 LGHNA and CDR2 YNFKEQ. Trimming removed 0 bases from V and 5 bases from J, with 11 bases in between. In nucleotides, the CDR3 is TGTGCCAGCAGCCAAGAAAAGTCCTCAAACAATGAGCAGTTCTTC. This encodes CASSQEKSSNNEQFF.